Listed below are T cell receptor beta chains from one sample, sequenced in a study of T cells after yellow fever vaccination. A single record per CDR3 protein comes from TCRdb applying MiXCR to the 5' RACE reads. In the table there are around 72,000 distinct CDR3 sequences, about 7.3% of which are singletons. This specimen was CD8+ T cells sorted from PBMCs, taken around 10 days after the first yellow fever vaccination. These receptors were obtained from a man aged 18 to 30 who received the YFV17D yellow fever vaccine. The CDR3 runs from the conserved cysteine through the conserved F or W. A D gene is named only where the DNA matches it firmly. Size is stated for part of the rows, as once, few or many counts, or as a class when the clone is expanded.

D	size	J	V	DNA	CDR3
-	many	TRBJ1-1	TRBV7-8	TGTGCCAGCAGTCCTTGGACAGACACTGAAGCTTTCTTT	CASSPWTDTEAFF
-	many	TRBJ2-7	TRBV4-1	TGCGCCAGCAGCCAAGAATGGGGGGCTGACAGGTTGTTAAGCTCCTACGAGCAGTACTTC	CASSQEWGADRLLSSYEQYF
TRBD1	medium-sized	TRBJ2-7	TRBV9	TGTGCCAGCAGCCCCCGGGACAGGCTAACCTACGAGCAGTACTTC	CASSPRDRLTYEQYF
-	-	TRBJ2-3	TRBV4-1	TGCGCCAGCAGCCAAGATTGGACAGTCAGCACAGATACGCAGTATTTT	CASSQDWTVSTDTQYF
TRBD1	many	TRBJ2-2	TRBV6-1	TGTGCCAGCAGTACCCAAGTGGGGACAGGGGAAACCGGGGAGCTGTTTTTT	CASSTQVGTGETGELFF
TRBD2	many	TRBJ2-2	TRBV4-3	TGCGCCAGCAGCCAAGGGCTAGCGGGGGGTCGGACCGGGGAGCTGTTTTTT	CASSQGLAGGRTGELFF
TRBD1	few	TRBJ1-2	TRBV27	TGTGCCAGCAGTTTAGCCGGGACAGGGGGCGATGGCTACACCTTC	CASSLAGTGGDGYTF
-	few	TRBJ1-6	TRBV7-9	TGTGCCAGCAGTACCCAGGGGCGCTCCTATAATTCACCCCTCCACTTT	CASSTQGRSYNSPLHF
-	-	TRBJ1-4	TRBV5-5	TGTGCCAGCAGCTCGGGAACGTTAGATGAAAAACTGTTTTTT	CASSSGTLDEKLFF
-	few	TRBJ2-2	TRBV20-1	TGCAGTGCTAGAGATGTGATGGGGTTGGGTGGCGGGGAGCTGTTTTTT	CSARDVMGLGGGELFF
-	few	TRBJ1-1	TRBV6-5	TGTGCCAGCAGAACAAAGATGAACACTGAAGCTTTCTTT	CASRTKMNTEAFF
-	few	TRBJ1-2	TRBV5-1	TGCGCCAGCAGCTTGGTGGACAAGATCTATGGCTACACCTTC	CASSLVDKIYGYTF
TRBD2	many	TRBJ2-3	TRBV5-8	TGTGCCAGCAGCGCGGGACTAGTAAGGACAGATACGCAGTATTTT	CASSAGLVRTDTQYF
TRBD2	many	TRBJ2-2	TRBV11-2	TGTGCCAGCAGCTTGTTAGCGGGGGGGACCCAGAACACCGGGGAGCTGTTTTTT	CASSLLAGGTQNTGELFF
-	-	TRBJ1-2	TRBV12-3/TRBV12-4	TGTGCCAGCAGTTTATCCACTGGTACATGGGGAAAAAGGGACTATGGCTACACCTTC	CASSLSTGTWGKRDYGYTF
-	few	TRBJ2-2	TRBV4-1	TGCGCCAGCAGCAAATCACGGAACACCGGGGAGCTGTTTTTT	CASSKSRNTGELFF